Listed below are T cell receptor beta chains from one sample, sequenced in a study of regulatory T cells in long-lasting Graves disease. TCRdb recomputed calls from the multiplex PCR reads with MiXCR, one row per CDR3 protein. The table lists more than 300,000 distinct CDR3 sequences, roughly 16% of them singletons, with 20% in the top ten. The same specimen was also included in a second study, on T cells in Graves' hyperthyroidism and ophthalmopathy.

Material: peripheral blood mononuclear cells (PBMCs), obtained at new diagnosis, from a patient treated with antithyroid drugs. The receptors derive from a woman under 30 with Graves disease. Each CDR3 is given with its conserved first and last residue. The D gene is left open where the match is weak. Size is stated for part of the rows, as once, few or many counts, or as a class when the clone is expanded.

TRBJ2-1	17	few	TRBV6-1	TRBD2	CASTATSGRVLYNEQFF	TGTGCCAGCACCGCTACTAGCGGGAGGGTCCTATACAATGAGCAGTTCTTC
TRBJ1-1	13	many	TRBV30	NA	CAWRAQGNTEAFF	TGTGCCTGGAGGGCGCAGGGGAACACTGAAGCTTTCTTT
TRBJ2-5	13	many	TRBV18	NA	CASSAGRRETQYF	TGTGCCAGCTCAGCGGGTCGGCGAGAGACCCAGTACTTC
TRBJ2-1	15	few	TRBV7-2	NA	CASSLIPSSYNEQFF	TGTGCCAGCAGCTTAATCCCCTCATCCTACAATGAGCAGTTCTTC
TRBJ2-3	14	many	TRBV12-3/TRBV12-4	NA	CASTDRASTDTQYF	TGTGCCAGCACCGACCGTGCTAGCACAGATACGCAGTATTTT
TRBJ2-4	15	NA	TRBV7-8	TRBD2	CASRPSGGRKNIQYF	TGTGCCAGCAGGCCTAGCGGGGGGCGCAAAAACATTCAGTACTTC
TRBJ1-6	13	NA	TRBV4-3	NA	CASSQVSNSPLHF	TGCGCCAGCAGCCAAGTCTCGAATTCACCCCTCCACTTT
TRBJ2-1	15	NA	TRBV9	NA	CASSVADLVNNEQFF	TGTGCCAGCAGCGTAGCTGATCTCGTCAACAATGAGCAGTTCTTC
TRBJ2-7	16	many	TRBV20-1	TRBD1	CSASVQRGRVSYEQYF	TGCAGTGCTAGCGTACAAAGGGGGCGCGTCTCCTACGAGCAGTACTTC
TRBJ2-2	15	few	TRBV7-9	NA	CASSWKAGADGELFF	TGTGCCAGCAGCTGGAAGGCGGGGGCGGACGGGGAGCTGTTTTTT
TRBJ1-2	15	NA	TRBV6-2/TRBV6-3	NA	CASSYSTGGGDGYTF	TGTGCCAGCAGTTACTCTACCGGGGGTGGCGATGGCTACACCTTC
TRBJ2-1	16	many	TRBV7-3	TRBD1	CASSLYRGASYNEQFF	TGTGCCAGCAGCTTGTACAGGGGAGCCTCTTACAATGAGCAGTTCTTC
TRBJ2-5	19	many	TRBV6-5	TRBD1	CASSYSRTTQGAGVETQYF	TGTGCCAGCAGTTACTCTCGCACTACACAGGGGGCCGGGGTGGAGACCCAGTACTTC
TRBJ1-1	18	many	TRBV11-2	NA	CASSLLIRSRYSTFEAFF	TGTGCCAGCAGCCTCTTGATTAGAAGCAGATACAGTACCTTTGAAGCTTTCTTT
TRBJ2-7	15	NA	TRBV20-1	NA	CSASPLEQGLHEQYF	TGCAGTGCTAGCCCCTTGGAACAGGGTCTGCACGAGCAGTACTTC
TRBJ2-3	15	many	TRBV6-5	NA	CASSYGAGSTDTQYF	TGTGCCAGCAGTTACGGGGCGGGAAGCACAGATACGCAGTATTTT